This paragraph covers one T cell receptor (beta chain) sequence. Its antigen is currently unknown. The data were obtained in a study of T-cell memory formation after mild COVID-19. Study-level findings and limits: Certain responding clones were present in pre-infection memory, suggesting participation of cross-reactive memory. For contracting clones, CD4+ ones sat mainly in CM and EM, CD8+ in EMRA.

A 5'RACE reaction primed in the constant segment made cDNA libraries of TCR alpha and TCR beta, and these carried sample barcodes and UMIs. TCRdb ran MiXCR on the 5' RACE reads and lists one entry per CDR3 protein. This table holds under 550,000 distinct CDR3 sequences, 18% found once. The germline V and J ends were trimmed by 4 bases and 5 bases, with 18 bases remaining between them. The CDR3 covers 16 residues. Germline values: CDR1 SGHRS, CDR2 YFSETQ. The chain has TRBV5-1 and TRBJ2-2; D remains unclear. Material: PBMCs or a T cell subset sorted from them (not recorded which). This clonotype originated in an adult woman who had mild COVID-19 (a few samples of this study predate the infection). Cell type and time point are not known. CDR3 bases: TGCGCCAGCAGCCCCACCGGGTCCGTACCTACCGGGGAGCTGTTTTTT. Residues: CASSPTGSVPTGELFF.